These 21 T cell receptor beta chains were all obtained from the same sample, sequenced in a study of technical replicates of blood from several donors. Only in-frame clones appear in the TCRdb table, and some are missing; sequencing was by immunoSEQ multiplex PCR. The sample has 75,000 to 90,000 clones, 95% seen once. Input material: T cells isolated from PBMCs. These receptors were collected from a human donor in good health.

CDR3 in amino acids: CASSPVGGAFLTDTQYF. CDR3 nucleotides: TGTGCCAGTAGTCCGGTTGGGGGGGCCTTCCTCACAGATACGCAGTATTTT. The chain uses TRBV19 and TRBJ2-3; a weak D match, TRBD2 (7 bases). Trimming took off 5 bases at V and 2 bases at J, with 20 bases between the two ends. The germline gives CDR1 LNHDA, CDR2 SQIVND (reference sequence). The CDR3 is 17 amino acids.

This clone was seen just once. The chain uses TRBV4-3 and TRBJ2-3; 11 bases are a match to TRBD2. The CDR3 totals 16 residues. Unmatched junction bases numbered 4, after V lost 0 bases and J lost 5 bases. CDR1 is LGHNA, CDR2 YSLEER, per germline. CDR3 bases: TGCGCCAGCAGCCAAGACGTAGCGGGAGGGCGAGATACGCAGTATTTT. Translating gives CASSQDVAGGRDTQYF.

The chain recombines TRBV7-9 with TRBJ1-1; the D gene is possibly TRBD1 (5 bases). The CDR3 contains 12 residues. V dropped 4 bases and J dropped 5 bases, with 8 bases sitting between them. Germline CDR1 and CDR2: SEHNR and FQNEAQ (reference sequence). The CDR3 loop is CASSSGKTEAFF. Here the CDR3 DNA reads TGTGCCAGCAGCTCAGGGAAGACTGAAGCTTTCTTT.

The chain combines TRBV28 with TRBJ2-3; 7 bases fit TRBD2. Germline trimming cut 4 bases from V and 6 bases from J; bases unmatched to any gene: 4. The germline CDR1 and CDR2 sequences are MDHEN and SYDVKM. The CDR3 is 13 amino acids. The CDR3 loop reads CASSSVGGDTQYF. Here the CDR3 DNA reads TGTGCCAGCAGTTCCGTCGGGGGGGATACGCAGTATTTT.

The chain is built from TRBV6-5 and TRBJ2-7; TRBD2 is a possible D gene (6 bases). V was clipped by 2 bases and J by 7 bases, with 12 bases between them. The CDR3 contains 13 residues. Germline CDR1 MNHEY, CDR2 SVGAGI. The CDR3 nucleotides read TGTGCCAGCAGTTACCCCGAAGGAGGGGAGCAGTACTTC. Its translation: CASSYPEGGEQYF.

The chain recombines TRBV27 with TRBJ2-7; the match to TRBD2 covers 9 bases. The CDR3 extends over 15 amino acids. Germline trimming cut 3 bases from V and 2 bases from J; bases unmatched to any gene: 5. The germline gives CDR1 MNHEY, CDR2 SMNVEV (reference sequence). CDR3 coding DNA: TGTGCCAGCAGTTTCCGCGCTAGCGGGGCCTACGAGCAGTACTTC. It is translated as CASSFRASGAYEQYF.

V usage is TRBV4-3 and J usage is TRBJ2-1, with D hard to call. Trimming removed 1 base from V and 6 bases from J, with 13 bases in between. The CDR3 has 15 residues. From germline, CDR1 is LGHNA and CDR2 YSLEER. CDR3 DNA sequence: TGCGCCAGCAGCCAAGGAGCTAGTTTGAGCAATGAGCAGTTCTTC. It codes for CASSQGASLSNEQFF.

The chain couples TRBV19 to TRBJ2-2; TRBD1 might be the D (5 bases). CDR3 length equals 15 residues. Trimming pared 5 bases from V and 6 bases from J, leaving 16 bases between. Germline CDR1 reads LNHDA; CDR2 reads SQIVND (reference sequence). The CDR3 reads CASSPSGFLAGELFF. The CDR3 bases are TGTGCCAGTAGTCCGTCAGGGTTTCTTGCCGGGGAGCTGTTTTTT.

This clone appeared once. The rearrangement joins TRBV27 to TRBJ2-1; 12 bases fit TRBD2. V dropped 0 bases and J dropped 4; count of bases not matched to a gene: 4. The length of the CDR3 is 17 residues. Per the germline V gene, CDR1 is MNHEY and CDR2 is SMNVEV (reference sequence). The DNA for the CDR3 is TGTGCCAGCAGTTTATCTCTTGGACTAGCGGGGTACAATGAGCAGTTCTTC. Encoded protein: CASSLSLGLAGYNEQFF.

V usage is TRBV19 and J usage is TRBJ1-2, with a weak D call TRBD1 (5 bases). Trimming stripped 2 bases from V and 2 bases from J, with 9 bases between. The CDR3 has 14 amino acids. CDR1 and CDR2 (germline): LNHDA, SQIVND (reference sequence). CDR3 amino acids: CASSIQGNNYGYTF. CDR3 nucleotide sequence: TGTGCCAGTAGTATACAGGGTAACAACTATGGCTACACCTTC.

The table lists this clone with a count of one. The genes are TRBV13 and TRBJ2-3; TRBD2 matches 14 bases. Trimming removed 5 bases from V and 7 bases from J; junction bases left unmatched: 5. Germline-derived CDR1 and CDR2 are PRHDT and FYEKMQ (reference sequence). CDR3 length: 15 amino acids. CDR3 amino acids: CASSPGLAGGNTQYF. Written as DNA, the CDR3 is TGTGCCAGCAGCCCAGGACTAGCGGGAGGCAATACGCAGTATTTT.

V usage is TRBV2 and J usage is TRBJ1-1, with D maybe TRBD1 (5 bases). Germline CDR1 is SNHLY and CDR2 is FYNNEI. The CDR3 is made up of 15 amino acids. Trimming cost V 4 bases and J 2 bases, with 14 bases left between them. CDR3 DNA sequence: TGTGCCAGCAGTGTAGGCAGGGCCTCAAACACTGAAGCTTTCTTT. Translation: CASSVGRASNTEAFF.

In regard to this clone: Different DNA sequences within this sample yield the same CDR3. The rearrangement uses TRBV7-2 and TRBJ2-5; D perhaps matches TRBD2 (6 bases). Trimming shortened V by 2 bases and J by 2 bases, and 12 bases separated the two germline ends. Germline values: CDR1 SGHTA, CDR2 FQGNSA. The CDR3 sequence is 15 residues long. CDR3: CASSLRRGGQETQYF. As DNA, the CDR3 is TGTGCCAGCAGCTTAAGGAGGGGCGGACAAGAGACCCAGTACTTC.

The chain employs TRBV6-1 and TRBJ2-1; 8 positions match TRBD2. In germline, CDR1 is MNHNS, CDR2 SASEGT. The CDR3 sequence is 19 residues long. Trimming at V came to 1 base and at J to 2 bases, leaving 13 bases not matched to a gene. CDR3 nucleotide sequence: TGTGCCAGCAGTGAAGGGATTAGCGGGATACTTAAACCCTACAATGAGCAGTTCTTC. Protein: CASSEGISGILKPYNEQFF.

The chain is built from TRBV11-1 and TRBJ1-2; no definite D call. The V end was cut by 5 bases, the J end by 1 base, with 11 bases between. This CDR3 is built from 14 residues. Germline loops: CDR1 SGHAT, CDR2 FQDESV (reference sequence). The CDR3 DNA reads as TGTGCCAGCAGCCTTAATCGGGGTAACTATGGCTACACCTTC. Its translation: CASSLNRGNYGYTF.

The chain joins TRBV30 to TRBJ2-1; a weak D match, TRBD1 (5 bases). The length of the CDR3 is 12 residues. Germline lookup yields CDR1 GTSNPN and CDR2 SVGIG (reference sequence). The ends were cut back, 4 bases at V and 8 bases at J, with 12 bases in the middle. CDR3 region: CAWIRTIDEQFF. Here the CDR3 DNA reads TGTGCCTGGATCCGGACAATAGATGAGCAGTTCTTC.

The chain has TRBV19 and TRBJ1-3; D unclear. Germline V lookup: CDR1 LNHDA, CDR2 SQIVND (reference sequence). The CDR3 consists of 15 residues. Between the trimmed V and J ends, which lost 4 bases and 1 base, there was a span of 11 bases. CDR3 in amino acids: CASSKILPSGNTIYF. Written as DNA, the CDR3 is TGTGCCAGTAGTAAAATACTACCGTCTGGAAACACCATATATTTT.

This chain connects TRBV5-1 to TRBJ2-3; 10 bases are shared with TRBD1. Germline loops: CDR1 SGHRS, CDR2 YFSETQ. Trimming at V came to 4 bases and at J to 4 bases, leaving 12 bases not matched to a gene. This CDR3 is 17 amino acids long. DNA of the CDR3: TGCGCCAGCAGCATAGACAGGGGGCCGGGGATGGCAGATACGCAGTATTTT. Protein sequence: CASSIDRGPGMADTQYF.

The V call is TRBV9, the J call TRBJ2-2; possibly TRBD1 for D (5 bases). Trimming stripped 3 bases from V and 1 base from J, with 13 bases between. The CDR3 is 16 residues long. In germline, CDR1 is SGDLS, CDR2 YYNGEE. CDR3 sequence reads: CASSALGRENTGELFF. The CDR3 nucleotides read TGTGCCAGCAGCGCCCTGGGGCGAGAGAACACCGGGGAGCTGTTTTTT.

J is TRBJ2-5 and V is TRBV11-2; D possibly corresponds to TRBD1 (6 bases). V gave up 7 bases and J gave up 3 bases, with 18 bases separating them. The germline gives CDR1 SGHAT, CDR2 FQNNGV. This CDR3 is 15 amino acids long. CDR3 bases: TGTGCCAGCACCTTCCTAGGACAGAGAAAAGAGACCCAGTACTTC. This translates into CASTFLGQRKETQYF.

This clone was seen once. The CDR3 sequence is CASSLDSGYTF. CDR3 nucleotide sequence: TGTGCCAGCAGCTTGGACTCTGGCTACACCTTC. The chain couples TRBV7-2 to TRBJ1-2; D not resolved. Germline CDR1 is SGHTA and CDR2 is FQGNSA. V lost 3 bases and J lost 7, with 6 bases in between. The CDR3 totals 11 residues. Using reference TRBV7-2 and TRBJ1-2 for the parts outside the CDR3, the full variable domain is GAGVSQSPSNKVTEKGKDVELRCDPISGHTALYWYRQSLGQGLEFLIYFQGNSAPDKSGLPSDRFSAERTGGSVSTLTIQRTQQEDSAVYLCASSLDSGYTFGSGTRLTVV.